Below are 16 T cell receptor beta chains sequenced from a single sample in a study of T-cell memory formation after mild COVID-19. TCRdb processed the 5' RACE reads anew with MiXCR; each CDR3 protein has one entry. The repertoire has about 350,000 distinct CDR3 sequences, around 15% of them found once; the top ten carry approximately 20%. Sequences were obtained from PBMCs or a T cell subset sorted from them (not recorded which). The receptors here all came from a man aged 18-30 years who had mild COVID-19 (a few samples of this study predate the infection). Cell type and time point are not known.

This clonotype occurred many times. The chain employs TRBV5-1 and TRBJ2-3; 8 bases fit TRBD2. CDR3 size: 16 residues. Trimming took 4 bases from V and 4 from J; bases not matched to a gene: 11. Germline CDR1 and CDR2: SGHRS and YFSETQ. CDR3 coding DNA: TGCGCCAGCAGCCCCAGTATAGCGGGGTTCCCAGATACGCAGTATTTT. Amino acids: CASSPSIAGFPDTQYF. Together with reference TRBV5-1 and TRBJ2-3, the CDR3 gives the full variable domain: KAGVTQTPRYLIKTRGQQVTLSCSPISGHRSVSWYQQTPGQGLQFLFEYFSETQRNKGNFPGRFSGRQFSNSRSEMNVSTLELGDSALYLCASSPSIAGFPDTQYFGPGTRLTVL.

This clonotype was counted between two and nine times. CDR3 nucleotides: TGTGCCAGCAGCTTAAGTGGGCAGAGCTCCTATAATTCACCCCTCCACTTT. Translation: CASSLSGQSSYNSPLHF. The chain joins TRBV7-9 to TRBJ1-6; D call uncertain. The V gene's germline CDR1 is SEHNR and CDR2 FQNEAQ (reference sequence). This CDR3 has 17 amino acids. Trimming took 2 bases from V and 0 from J, leaving 11 bases between them.

In its sample, this clonotype was seen a few times. The chain joins TRBV28 to TRBJ1-1; D is uncertain. The CDR3 is 13 residues long. Germline V CDR1 and CDR2: MDHEN, SYDVKM. V shed 10 bases and J shed 0 bases, with 12 bases lying between them. The CDR3 sequence: CATTEYMNTEAFF. As DNA, the CDR3 is TGTGCCACCACAGAATACATGAACACTGAAGCTTTCTTT.

This clonotype appeared a few times. The V and J genes are TRBV4-2 and TRBJ1-1, with 7 positions matching TRBD1. J was trimmed by 5 bases and V by 4 bases; bases with no gene match: 7. This CDR3 contains 14 residues. CDR1 and CDR2 from the germline V gene are LGHNA and YNFKEQ. The DNA for the CDR3 is TGTGCCAGCAGCCGCAGGGGGGTCGAGACTGAAGCTTTCTTT. Its protein product is CASSRRGVETEAFF.

The sample holds a few counts of this clonotype. V is TRBV19 and J is TRBJ2-7; possible D gene TRBD1, 5 bases. Germline V gene data show CDR1 as LNHDA and CDR2 as SQIVND (reference sequence). The V and J ends lost 8 bases and 2 bases respectively, with 13 bases between them. The CDR3 spans 13 residues. This chain's CDR3 is CASRKTDTYEQYF. In DNA form, the CDR3 reads TGTGCCAGTCGGAAGACGGACACCTACGAGCAGTACTTC.

This chain connects TRBV7-2 to TRBJ2-1, with TRBD1 as a possible D gene (5 bases). The germline V and J ends were trimmed by 6 bases and 7 bases, with 19 bases remaining between them. The CDR3 is made up of 15 amino acids. Germline V gene sequence: CDR1 SGHTA, CDR2 FQGNSA. The CDR3 loop reads CASSRARDFTNEQFF. The CDR3 DNA reads as TGTGCCAGCAGTCGGGCCAGGGATTTTACTAATGAGCAGTTCTTC.

This clonotype turned up a few times. The chain links TRBV27 to TRBJ1-4; TRBD1 aligns across 10 bases. CDR1 is MNHEY and CDR2 is SMNVEV in the germline V gene (reference sequence). This CDR3 has 15 residues. With V trimmed by 2 bases and J by 6 bases, 3 bases remained unmatched. In DNA form, the CDR3 reads TGTGCCAGCAGTTTAAGGGGGACAGGGGATGAAAAACTGTTTTTT. Translating it yields CASSLRGTGDEKLFF. The full variable domain, completed using reference TRBV27 and TRBJ1-4, is EAQVTQNPRYLITVTGKKLTVTCSQNMNHEYMSWYRQDPGLGLRQIYYSMNVEVTDKGDVPEGYKVSRKEKRNFPLILESPSPNQTSLYFCASSLRGTGDEKLFFGSGTQLSVL.

This sequence joins TRBV9 and TRBJ1-1; possibly TRBD1 for D (6 bases). Trimming stripped 0 bases from V and 0 bases from J, with 15 bases between. CDR3 size: 17 residues. Germline V CDR1 and CDR2: SGDLS, YYNGEE. The CDR3, as DNA: TGTGCCAGCAGCGTAGGAATTTGGGGACAAATGAACACTGAAGCTTTCTTT. Amino acid sequence: CASSVGIWGQMNTEAFF.

This clonotype was found a few times. The rearrangement joins TRBV30 to TRBJ2-1, with TRBD2 matching over 8 bases. Germline CDR1 GTSNPN, CDR2 SVGIG (reference sequence). V was clipped by 4 bases and J by 9 bases; unmatched bases: 8. This CDR3 is built from 13 residues. This CDR3 reads CAWTGTSYGEQFF. The CDR3 DNA sequence: TGTGCCTGGACGGGGACTAGTTACGGTGAGCAGTTCTTC.

This clonotype turned up a few times. The rearrangement links TRBV15 to TRBJ2-7; the D is unclear. CDR3 length: 14 amino acids. CDR1 is LNHNV and CDR2 is YYDKDF in the germline V gene (reference sequence). V shed 0 bases and J shed 5 bases, with 11 bases lying between them. The CDR3 DNA follows: TGTGCCACCAGCAGAGACCCGAGAGAAGACGAGCAGTACTTC. Its protein is CATSRDPREDEQYF.

The chain joins TRBV10-2 to TRBJ1-3, with 10 positions matching TRBD1. Germline loops: CDR1 WSHSY, CDR2 SAAADI. J lost 3 bases, V lost 8 bases, and 10 bases had no gene match. The CDR3 runs to 16 residues. The CDR3 sequence: CASGGRQGARGNTIYF. CDR3 bases: TGCGCCAGCGGAGGAAGACAGGGGGCGCGTGGAAACACCATATATTTT.

This clonotype turned up a few times. The chain couples TRBV7-2 to TRBJ1-4; the D is unclear. V lost 3 bases to trimming and J lost 4 bases, with 9 bases between them. The CDR3 is 14 residues long. Germline CDR1 is SGHTA and CDR2 is FQGNSA. The CDR3 spells CASSFAGINEKLFF. The CDR3 nucleotides are TGTGCCAGCAGCTTCGCCGGGATTAATGAAAAACTGTTTTTT. Complete variable domain (other parts from reference TRBV7-2 and TRBJ1-4): GAGVSQSPSNKVTEKGKDVELRCDPISGHTALYWYRQSLGQGLEFLIYFQGNSAPDKSGLPSDRFSAERTGGSVSTLTIQRTQQEDSAVYLCASSFAGINEKLFFGSGTQLSVL.

In its sample, this clonotype was seen a few times. This rearrangement joins TRBV3-1 to TRBJ2-7; 9 bases agree with TRBD2. From germline, CDR1 is LGHDT and CDR2 YNNKEL (reference sequence). This CDR3 is 15 amino acids long. V shed 1 base, J shed 3 bases, and the junction held 4 bases outside the gene matches. This chain's CDR3 is CASSQASGANYEQYF. The CDR3 coding sequence is TGTGCCAGCAGCCAAGCTAGCGGGGCCAACTACGAGCAGTACTTC.

This chain joins TRBV24-1 and TRBJ2-2; tentative D call: TRBD1 (6 bases). Germline V lookup: CDR1 KGHDR, CDR2 SFDVKD. CDR3 length equals 14 residues. The V end was cut by 5 bases, the J end by 5 bases, with 11 bases between. The chain's CDR3 is CATSGSGVTGELFF. Here the CDR3 DNA reads TGTGCCACCAGTGGATCAGGGGTGACCGGGGAGCTGTTTTTT.

This clonotype was counted only a few times. This chain links TRBV7-6 with TRBJ2-6; D is unresolved. The CDR3 is 15 amino acids. Germline CDR1 and CDR2: SGHVS and FNYEAQ. The germline V and J ends were trimmed by 2 bases and 2 bases, with 7 bases remaining between them. The CDR3 bases are TGTGCCAGCAGCTTAACCGAGCCTGGGGCCAACGTCCTGACTTTC. This gives the protein CASSLTEPGANVLTF.

This clonotype has just a few counts. The CDR3 region is CASSPSSGSYGYTF. The DNA for the CDR3 is TGCGCCAGCAGCCCGAGCTCGGGTAGCTATGGCTACACCTTC. This chain connects TRBV4-3 to TRBJ1-2; no clear D gene. CDR3 size: 14 residues. Trimming removed 4 bases from V and 4 bases from J, with 13 bases in between. From germline, CDR1 is LGHNA and CDR2 YSLEER.